A selection of T cell receptor beta chains follows, all from one sample in a study of blood T cell repertoires in COVID-19. Measured with immunoSEQ multiplex PCR; TCRdb has only the in-frame clones, and not every one. Among some 300,000 clones listed, 90% were seen once. Input material: PBMCs or T cells enriched from blood (not recorded which). The receptors were sampled from a woman in her late teens or twenties with acute COVID-19. Each CDR3 is given with its conserved first and last residue. D genes are given only for firm matches. A clone size is listed for some rows: how often the clone was seen (once, few, many), or a class if it is expanded.

>TRBV7-9|.|TRBJ1-1|once
CASSRAGGEAFF
TGTGCCAGCAGCCGGGCGGGGGGTGAAGCTTTCTTT
>TRBV7-9|TRBD1|TRBJ1-1|.
CASSLPTGGTNTEAFF
TGTGCCAGCAGCTTACCTACAGGGGGGACGAACACTGAAGCTTTCTTT
>TRBV11-3|TRBD1|TRBJ2-5|.
CASSLPTGTGWQETQYF
TGTGCCAGCAGCTTACCAACCGGGACAGGGTGGCAAGAGACCCAGTACTTC
>TRBV27|.|TRBJ1-4|.
CASRAAVQGLGEKLFF
TGTGCCAGCAGGGCAGCCGTGCAGGGATTGGGTGAAAAACTGTTTTTT
>TRBV7-9|TRBD1|TRBJ1-2|.
CASSLPWTGTGGVFGYTF
TGTGCCAGCAGCTTACCTTGGACCGGGACAGGGGGAGTATTTGGCTACACCTTC
>TRBV7-9|.|TRBJ2-3|.
CASSWTLAFPADTQYF
TGTGCCAGCAGCTGGACACTAGCCTTTCCAGCAGATACGCAGTATTTT
>TRBV4-2|TRBD2|TRBJ2-3|.
CASSQETSGSSPPDTQYF
TGTGCCAGCAGCCAAGAAACTAGCGGGTCCTCCCCCCCAGATACGCAGTATTTT
>TRBV2|.|TRBJ1-1|.
CASSAGRGGTEAFF
TGTGCCAGCAGTGCGGGCAGGGGTGGCACTGAAGCTTTCTTT
>TRBV6-5|TRBD1|TRBJ2-2|once
CASSSTGGGGELFF
TGTGCCAGCAGTAGTACAGGGGGCGGCGGGGAGCTGTTTTTT
>TRBV9|TRBD1|TRBJ2-1|.
CASSVKQDRANEQFF
TGTGCCAGCAGCGTCAAACAAGACAGGGCCAATGAGCAGTTCTTC
>TRBV29-1|.|TRBJ1-6|.
CSVGGDGDSPLHF
TGCAGCGTGGGAGGGGACGGGGATTCACCCCTCCACTTT
>TRBV19|.|TRBJ1-5|.
CASSPPRWPQHF
TGTGCCAGTAGCCCCCCCAGGTGGCCCCAGCATTTT
>TRBV3-1/TRBV3-2|TRBD1|TRBJ1-2|.
CASSTPYPDRGDYGYTF
TGTGCCAGCAGTACCCCATACCCGGACAGGGGTGACTATGGCTACACCTTC
>TRBV10-3|.|TRBJ2-2|.
CAFQPEGGPNTGELFF
TGTGCCTTCCAGCCGGAGGGGGGGCCGAACACCGGGGAGCTGTTTTTT
>TRBV3-1/TRBV3-2|TRBD1|TRBJ2-3|.
CASGTGVSTDTQYF
TGTGCCAGTGGGACAGGCGTAAGCACAGATACGCAGTATTTT
>TRBV28|TRBD2|TRBJ2-7|.
CASRSPSGRNEQYF
TGTGCCAGCAGGTCTCCTAGCGGGAGAAACGAGCAGTACTTC
>TRBV30|.|TRBJ1-1|.
CACKKGLDNTEAFF
TGTGCCTGCAAAAAGGGGCTGGACAACACTGAAGCTTTCTTT